Below, one TCR beta chain is given with its context. The antigen remains unidentified. Profiled with immunoSEQ multiplex PCR; TCRdb holds only in-frame clones, not every one. There are approximately 100,000 clones in the sample; just over 90% occur only once, and 4.5% lies in the top ten. This specimen belongs to a study of T cell responses to AZD1222 COVID-19 vaccine. Turning to the study itself: Combined were second doses at about 4 or about 12 weeks. Whole-study results and caveats: White British people made up most donors, females outnumbered males, and clonal diversity was possibly underestimated. Nearly half of unique spike-specific TCRs reportedly avoided B.1.351 and B.1.1.7 mutated regions. Spike as a whole was targeted by vaccine-associated CD4 TCRs, dominant at 160-218 and 743-854.

The CDR3 covers 13 residues. The V and J ends lost 2 bases and 3 bases respectively, with 10 bases between them. The germline V gene encodes CDR1 GTSNPN and CDR2 SVGIG (reference sequence). The TCR sequence derives from an adult in good health. The rearrangement joins TRBV30 to TRBJ1-1; D is unresolved. This sample comprised peripheral blood, obtained on day 0 of AZD1222 vaccination. CDR3 nucleotide sequence: TGTGCCTGGAGTCCCAGCATTTACACTGAAGCTTTCTTT. Amino acids: CAWSPSIYTEAFF.